Listed below are T cell receptor beta chains from one sample, sequenced in a study of shared clonotypes between healthy human individuals. Assay used: immunoSEQ multiplex PCR; TCRdb lists only in-frame clones, some missing. The sample lists hundreds of thousands of clones, around 96% seen once, with 0.095% to 0.14% in the top ten. What was sequenced was naive CD8+ T cells sorted from blood. Receptors were obtained from a woman in her 30s in good health. The CDR3 runs from the conserved cysteine through the conserved F or W. The D gene is left open where the match is weak. Rows give clone size only sometimes, using once, few, many, or a class for an expanded clone.

size	V	J	D	CDR3	DNA
-	TRBV5-4	TRBJ2-1	-	CASSLDAHPEQFF	TGTGCCAGCAGCTTGGATGCCCATCCAGAGCAGTTCTTC
once	TRBV4-2	TRBJ2-5	-	CASSLRLGLQETQYF	TGTGCCAGCAGCCTCCGACTAGGCCTTCAAGAGACCCAGTACTTC
-	TRBV5-5	TRBJ1-2	-	CASRQDPGTGYGYTF	TGTGCCAGCAGACAGGACCCAGGCACCGGCTATGGCTACACCTTC
-	TRBV7-9	TRBJ2-7	TRBD1	CASSGWDRTYEQYF	TGTGCCAGCAGCGGCTGGGACAGGACCTACGAGCAGTACTTC
-	TRBV15	TRBJ2-4	-	CATSRRTGTENIQYF	TGTGCCACCAGCAGGCGCACCGGGACCGAAAACATTCAGTACTTC
-	TRBV21-1	TRBJ2-7	-	CASTPPPQTISYEQYF	TGTGCCAGCACCCCTCCCCCCCAGACAATTTCCTACGAGCAGTACTTC
-	TRBV10-2	TRBJ2-1	TRBD2	CASGDHLAGLNNEQFF	TGCGCCAGCGGTGACCACCTAGCGGGTCTTAACAATGAGCAGTTCTTC
-	TRBV9	TRBJ2-1	-	CASSVGDPGDEQFF	TGTGCCAGCAGCGTAGGAGACCCGGGCGATGAGCAGTTCTTC
once	TRBV19	TRBJ1-5	-	CASKLTVYSNQPQHF	TGTGCCAGTAAACTGACAGTTTATAGCAATCAGCCCCAGCATTTT
few	TRBV9	TRBJ1-1	TRBD1	CASSSLPRTGENTEAFF	TGTGCCAGCAGCTCACTACCGAGGACAGGGGAGAACACTGAAGCTTTCTTT
-	TRBV28	TRBJ1-4	-	CASSPPGTHEKLFF	TGTGCCAGCAGTCCTCCGGGGACTCATGAAAAACTGTTTTTT
-	TRBV7-9	TRBJ2-7	-	CASSDRSYEQYF	TGTGCCAGCAGCGATAGAAGCTACGAGCAGTACTTC
-	TRBV27	TRBJ1-4	-	CASREQGQGLFF	TGTGCCAGCAGAGAACAGGGTCAAGGACTGTTTTTT
-	TRBV10-3	TRBJ1-3	-	CAISPYSEGNTIYF	TGTGCCATCAGCCCCTACTCGGAGGGAAACACCATATATTTT
-	TRBV28	TRBJ2-5	-	CASSLGLFAGARETQYF	TGTGCCAGCAGTCTCGGGCTATTTGCGGGGGCGCGGGAGACCCAGTACTTC
once	TRBV27	TRBJ2-1	TRBD2	CASSAAGDIYNEQFF	TGTGCCAGCAGTGCGGCGGGAGATATATACAATGAGCAGTTCTTC
-	TRBV28	TRBJ2-3	TRBD1	CASRAMTGTGITDTQYF	TGTGCCAGCAGAGCAATGACCGGGACAGGGATTACAGATACGCAGTATTTT
-	TRBV7-9	TRBJ2-7	TRBD1	CASSTGQGIYEQYF	TGTGCCAGCAGCACGGGACAGGGGATCTACGAGCAGTACTTC
-	TRBV27	TRBJ2-5	TRBD2	CASRPGPPASGRKETQYF	TGTGCCAGCAGACCTGGGCCCCCGGCTAGCGGGAGAAAAGAGACCCAGTACTTC
-	TRBV27	TRBJ1-6	-	CASRQSSYNSPLHF	TGTGCCAGCAGGCAGAGCTCCTATAATTCACCCCTCCACTTT
-	TRBV28	TRBJ2-7	-	CASSHRQQGTSPYEQYF	TGTGCCAGCAGCCATCGACAACAGGGAACCTCACCCTACGAGCAGTACTTC
-	TRBV28	TRBJ2-7	-	CASSLESAESYEQYF	TGTGCCAGCAGTTTAGAGTCAGCCGAATCTTACGAGCAGTACTTC
-	TRBV4-2	TRBJ2-3	TRBD2	CASSQDRLAGESDTQYF	TGTGCCAGCAGCCAAGATCGGCTAGCGGGAGAATCAGATACGCAGTATTTT
few	TRBV15	TRBJ1-1	-	CATSPPGRGVDEAFF	TGTGCCACCAGCCCCCCCGGCAGGGGCGTGGATGAAGCTTTCTTT
-	TRBV27	TRBJ1-6	-	CASSLPMWGSPLHF	TGTGCCAGCAGTTTACCTATGTGGGGCTCACCCCTCCACTTT
-	TRBV4-2	TRBJ2-7	-	CASSLQGPYEQYF	TGTGCCAGCAGCCTACAGGGCCCCTACGAGCAGTACTTC
-	TRBV15	TRBJ2-7	-	CATSRDSTSSSYEQYF	TGTGCCACCAGCAGAGATAGTACTAGTAGCTCCTACGAGCAGTACTTC
-	TRBV15	TRBJ1-2	-	CATSRDLGHFYGYTF	TGTGCCACCAGCAGAGATCTAGGACATTTCTATGGCTACACCTTC
once	TRBV6-5	TRBJ2-3	TRBD2	CASSLAGPTDTQYF	TGTGCCAGCAGTTTAGCGGGTCCCACAGATACGCAGTATTTT
-	TRBV6-5	TRBJ2-3	-	CASSYSRGADTQYF	TGTGCCAGCAGTTACTCGAGAGGGGCAGATACGCAGTATTTT
-	TRBV5-6	TRBJ2-7	-	CASSFWGGASTYEQYF	TGTGCCAGCAGCTTTTGGGGGGGCGCGTCAACCTACGAGCAGTACTTC
-	TRBV18	TRBJ2-1	-	CASFHQGRGSNEQFF	TGTGCCAGCTTTCACCAGGGCAGGGGTTCAAATGAGCAGTTCTTC
-	TRBV5-6	TRBJ2-7	TRBD1	CASSPGTGKVYEQYF	TGTGCCAGCAGCCCCGGGACAGGGAAAGTCTACGAGCAGTACTTC
-	TRBV19	TRBJ2-7	-	CASSAGQLYEQYF	TGTGCCAGTAGTGCGGGACAACTTTACGAGCAGTACTTC
-	TRBV20-1	TRBJ1-2	-	CSAWGGYTF	TGCAGTGCTTGGGGGGGCTACACCTTC
-	TRBV13	TRBJ2-3	-	CASSLGHNTDTQYF	TGTGCCAGCAGCTTAGGGCACAACACAGATACGCAGTATTTT
-	TRBV6-4	TRBJ2-1	TRBD2	CASSNRLAGNHNEQFF	TGTGCCAGCAGTAACAGACTAGCGGGGAATCACAATGAGCAGTTCTTC
-	TRBV28	TRBJ1-1	TRBD1	CASSNPRQGGLRNTEAFF	TGTGCCAGCAGTAATCCCCGACAGGGGGGCCTCAGGAACACTGAAGCTTTCTTT
-	TRBV14	TRBJ2-7	-	CASSPSGYEQYF	TGTGCCAGCAGCCCTTCAGGTTACGAGCAGTACTTC
-	TRBV27	TRBJ2-7	-	CASSLHNSYEQYF	TGTGCCAGCAGTTTACACAACTCCTACGAGCAGTACTTC
-	TRBV7-9	TRBJ2-7	-	CASSPAGRRYEQYF	TGTGCCAGCAGCCCCGCCGGCAGACGTTACGAGCAGTACTTC
-	TRBV4-1	TRBJ1-1	-	CASSQVGGSTEAFF	TGCGCCAGCAGCCAAGTGGGGGGGTCCACTGAAGCTTTCTTT
-	TRBV5-6	TRBJ2-7	-	CASSSGGSYEQYF	TGTGCCAGCAGCTCCGGGGGCAGCTACGAGCAGTACTTC
-	TRBV9	TRBJ2-1	-	CASSGRSGSYNEQFF	TGTGCCAGCAGCGGCAGAAGTGGCTCCTACAATGAGCAGTTCTTC
-	TRBV6-1	TRBJ2-1	TRBD1	CASSAWTGRFEQFF	TGTGCCAGCAGTGCGTGGACAGGGAGGTTTGAGCAGTTCTTC